This T cell receptor (beta chain) was identified in a study of T-cell reconstitution after alpha-beta-depleted transplantation in children. There are 15 residues in the CDR3. Germline V gene lookup returns CDR1 LGHNA and CDR2 YSLEER. Deletions cut 4 bases from V and 8 bases from J, with 17 bases between. Study outcomes and limitations: T-cell counts and diversity were attributed mostly to newly produced T cells one year after transplant.

With regard to this clonotype: Its target is not known.

It was with unique molecular identifiers that the TCRbeta library was prepared. In TCRdb, the PCR reads were re-called with MiXCR into one record per CDR3 protein. The table shows around 420,000 distinct CDR3 sequences, with roughly 15% occurring only once. The rearrangement uses TRBV4-3 and TRBJ2-2; D is perhaps TRBD2 (5 bases). The sequenced sample was PBMCs, mostly from graft donor cells, obtained 360 days after TCRalphabeta/CD19-depleted stem cell transplant. The TCR originated in a boy under two years old who had a stem cell transplant for Wiskott-Aldrich syndrome, so the T cells may come from the graft donor. CDR3 bases: TGCGCCAGCAGCCGAACCACTAGTTATCGGGGGGAGCTGTTTTTT. It encodes CASSRTTSYRGELFF.